Shown below are 26 T cell receptor beta chains from a single sample sequenced in a study of blood T cell repertoires in COVID-19. Clones were read by immunoSEQ multiplex PCR, and TCRdb kept only the in-frame ones, dropping some. The sample contains some 40,000 clones, just over 90% of which appear only once. The specimen sequenced was peripheral blood. These receptors all stem from a man aged 50 to 60 with COVID-19, enrolled during active disease.

This clone has a single count. The V call is TRBV27, the J call TRBJ1-4, with TRBD1 as a possible D gene (6 bases). Looked up from germline, CDR1 is MNHEY and CDR2 is SMNVEV (reference sequence). This CDR3 is built from 13 residues. Trimming took off 8 bases at V and 6 bases at J, with 13 bases between the two ends. CDR3 sequence: CASWGGSDEKLFF. DNA of the CDR3: TGTGCCAGCTGGGGGGGCTCGGATGAAAAACTGTTTTTT.

The chain recombines TRBV29-1 with TRBJ2-5, with D tentatively TRBD1 (6 bases). CDR3 size: 14 residues. CDR1 is SQVTM and CDR2 is ANQGSEA in the germline V gene. Trimming took off 0 bases at V and 2 bases at J, with 10 bases between the two ends. The CDR3 nucleotides read TGCAGCGTTGAAGATAGTGACAGGCAAGAGACCCAGTACTTC. Protein: CSVEDSDRQETQYF.

The rearrangement uses TRBV10-3 and TRBJ2-3, with TRBD2 as a possible D gene (5 bases). Germline CDR1 reads ENHRY; CDR2 reads SYGVKD. The CDR3 is 12 residues long. V gave up 6 bases and J gave up 11 bases, with 15 bases separating them. The CDR3 sequence: CAIRNSGVEQYF. Written as DNA, the CDR3 is TGTGCCATCAGGAACAGCGGCGTAGAGCAGTATTTT.

The chain uses TRBV6-6 and TRBJ2-3; perhaps TRBD1 as D (5 bases). This CDR3 comprises 14 residues. CDR1 is MNHNY, CDR2 SVGAGI, per germline (reference sequence). The V gene lost 7 bases and the J gene lost 0 bases, with 11 bases spanning the gap. In nucleotides, the CDR3 is TGTGCCAGCATGGGGCCTATCAGCACAGATACGCAGTATTTT. Its translation: CASMGPISTDTQYF.

This clone was observed once. V usage is TRBV14 and J usage is TRBJ2-7; D gene ambiguous. Trimming removed 0 bases at V and 7 bases at J, with 7 bases between. Germline V gives CDR1 SGHDN, CDR2 FVKESK. The CDR3 contains 12 residues. CDR3 DNA sequence: TGTGCCAGCAGCCAAGATTACGGTGAGCAGTACTTC. This translates into CASSQDYGEQYF.

The chain combines TRBV6-2 or TRBV6-3 with TRBJ2-5; unclear D gene. The CDR3 length is 11 residues. Per germline, CDR1 MNHEY and CDR2 SVGEGT. The ends were cut back, 6 bases at V and 3 bases at J, with 5 bases in the middle. The CDR3 sequence: CASSSKETQYF. CDR3 DNA sequence: TGTGCCAGCAGCTCTAAAGAGACCCAGTACTTC.

CDR3 residues: CASSLAGTGVHEQYF. CDR3 DNA sequence: TGTGCCAGCAGCTTAGCCGGGACAGGGGTCCACGAGCAGTACTTC. The chain carries TRBV11-2 and TRBJ2-7; TRBD1 matches 10 bases. Germline CDR1 is SGHAT and CDR2 is FQNNGV. V lost 1 base to trimming and J lost 5 bases; unmatched junction nucleotides: 5. This CDR3 spans 15 amino acids.

The chain is built from TRBV27 and TRBJ1-1; tentative D call: TRBD1 (5 bases). V was shortened by 2 bases and J by 4 bases, with 8 bases between the two germline ends. Germline V gene sequence: CDR1 MNHEY, CDR2 SMNVEV (reference sequence). The length of the CDR3 is 13 residues. The CDR3 here is CASSLERGTEAFF. The CDR3, as DNA: TGTGCCAGCAGTTTAGAAAGGGGCACTGAAGCTTTCTTT.

The rearrangement joins TRBV28 to TRBJ1-5; D not resolved. The CDR3 extends over 13 amino acids. V lost 3 bases to trimming and J lost 6 bases, with 9 bases between them. Germline V gives CDR1 MDHEN, CDR2 SYDVKM. For the CDR3, the DNA is TGTGCCAGCAGTTTTGGGGAGTTTCAGCCCCAGCATTTT. This encodes CASSFGEFQPQHF.

V and J are TRBV4-2 and TRBJ2-7, with D perhaps TRBD2 (6 bases). The germline CDR1 and CDR2 sequences are LGHNA and YNFKEQ. The CDR3 is 17 residues long. Trimming shortened V by 0 bases and J by 0 bases, and 15 bases separated the two germline ends. CDR3 in amino acids: CASSQETAREVSYEQYF. The CDR3 DNA follows: TGTGCCAGCAGCCAAGAAACCGCCAGGGAGGTCTCCTACGAGCAGTACTTC.

The rearrangement joins TRBV5-6 to TRBJ1-2; TRBD1 might be the D (5 bases). Germline loops: CDR1 SGHDT, CDR2 YYEEEE. V dropped 0 bases and J dropped 4 bases, with 16 bases sitting between them. This CDR3 is built from 16 residues. CDR3 sequence (DNA): TGTGCCAGCAGCTTGGAGCAGACAGAGCACACCTATGGCTACACCTTC. Translating it yields CASSLEQTEHTYGYTF.

The rearrangement joins TRBV4-2 to TRBJ1-5; 8 nucleotides align to TRBD1. The J segment lost 4 bases and the V segment lost 4 bases, leaving 9 bases of the junction unmatched. Germline loops: CDR1 LGHNA, CDR2 YNFKEQ. CDR3 size: 16 residues. The CDR3 DNA reads TGTGCCAGCAGCCTGTCTGCAGGGGGCGATAATCAGCCCCAGCATTTT. Amino acid sequence: CASSLSAGGDNQPQHF.

The sample holds one count of this clone. This chain links TRBV7-8 with TRBJ2-7; D perhaps matches TRBD2 (6 bases). Per germline, CDR1 SGHVS and CDR2 FQNEAQ. This CDR3 has 13 amino acids. V was pared by 3 bases and J by 3 bases, with 9 bases between. In DNA form, the CDR3 reads TGTGCCAGCAGCTTCGGGGGAGTCTACGAGCAGTACTTC. Its translation is CASSFGGVYEQYF.

The rearrangement uses TRBV28 and TRBJ1-5; no firm D call. The CDR3 is 14 amino acids. Trimming removed 1 base from V and 7 bases from J, with 11 bases in between. Per germline, CDR1 MDHEN and CDR2 SYDVKM. The CDR3 coding sequence is TGTGCCAGCAGTTTATTGTCCCCGGGGCAGCCCCAGCATTTT. Its protein product is CASSLLSPGQPQHF.

The rearrangement uses TRBV5-1 and TRBJ2-5, with D maybe TRBD1 (5 bases). V shed 0 bases and J shed 7 bases, with 10 bases lying between them. The CDR3 has 13 residues. Germline V CDR1 and CDR2: SGHRS, YFSETQ. The CDR3 DNA reads TGCGCCAGCAGCTTGGCAGGGCGCGGGACCCAGTACTTC. It yields the protein CASSLAGRGTQYF. The variable domain in full, completed from reference TRBV5-1 and TRBJ2-5, reads KAGVTQTPRYLIKTRGQQVTLSCSPISGHRSVSWYQQTPGQGLQFLFEYFSETQRNKGNFPGRFSGRQFSNSRSEMNVSTLELGDSALYLCASSLAGRGTQYFGPGTRLLVL.

This clone was seen just once. This chain links TRBV3-1 (or the pseudogene TRBV3-2) with TRBJ2-5, with D unresolved. Trimming removed 4 bases at V and 7 bases at J, with 10 bases between. This CDR3 comprises 12 residues. Looked up from germline, CDR1 is LGHDT and CDR2 is YNNKEL (reference sequence). CDR3 sequence reads: CASSPAPGTQYF. CDR3 in DNA: TGTGCCAGCAGCCCCGCTCCGGGGACCCAGTACTTC.

The CDR3, as DNA: TGTGCCTGGAGTCCCCGGCGACAGGGTGAGGGAAACACCATATATTTT. It yields the protein CAWSPRRQGEGNTIYF. The gene calls are TRBV30 and TRBJ1-3; 7 bases match TRBD1. The CDR3 totals 16 residues. Trimming at V came to 2 bases and at J to 4 bases, leaving 11 bases not matched to a gene. Germline CDR1 reads GTSNPN; CDR2 reads SVGIG (reference sequence).

The V call is TRBV29-1, the J call TRBJ1-1, with TRBD1 identical over 7 bases. The CDR3 contains 12 residues. V was pared by 6 bases and J by 7 bases, with 8 bases of the junction left unmatched. The germline gives CDR1 SQVTM, CDR2 ANQGSEA. As DNA, the CDR3 is TGCAGCGTAACAGGGGCTACCTTTGAAGCTTTCTTT. Encoded protein: CSVTGATFEAFF.

V is TRBV4-1 and J is TRBJ2-1; TRBD2 matches at 11 bases. V lost 4 bases to trimming and J lost 8 bases; unmatched junction nucleotides: 13. CDR3 length: 17 amino acids. Germline CDR1 is MGHRA and CDR2 is YSYEKL. The CDR3: CASSLLATSGRGDEQFF. The CDR3 bases are TGCGCCAGCAGCCTCTTGGCCACTAGCGGGAGAGGTGATGAGCAGTTCTTC.

The chain joins TRBV2 to TRBJ2-3, with TRBD2 matching 11 bases. Trimming at V came to 0 bases and at J to 5 bases, leaving 4 bases not matched to a gene. Germline V gene sequence: CDR1 SNHLY, CDR2 FYNNEI. CDR3 size: 16 residues. The CDR3 reads CASSEALAGGEDTQYF. The CDR3 coding sequence is TGTGCCAGCAGTGAAGCCCTAGCGGGAGGAGAAGATACGCAGTATTTT.

The chain has TRBV5-1 and TRBJ2-7; TRBD2 matches 11 bases. The CDR3 consists of 16 residues. CDR1 and CDR2 from the germline V gene are SGHRS and YFSETQ. J was trimmed by 5 bases and V by 4 bases; bases with no gene match: 11. CDR3 DNA sequence: TGCGCCAGCAGCACCATACTAGCGGGAGTGGCCAACGAGCAGTACTTC. Residues: CASSTILAGVANEQYF.

V and J are TRBV12-5 and TRBJ2-3; maybe TRBD2 (6 bases). V was cut by 2 bases and J by 4 bases, with 10 bases left in between. Germline loops: CDR1 LGHNT, CDR2 FRNRAP. The CDR3 spans 14 residues. Here the CDR3 DNA reads TGTGCTAGTGGTTTGACTCGACTAGCAGATACGCAGTATTTT. Its translation: CASGLTRLADTQYF.

This chain uses TRBV5-5 with TRBJ2-7, with 12 bases that match TRBD2. The ends lost 2 bases at V and 6 bases at J; junction bases unmatched: 6. CDR1 is SGHKS, CDR2 YYEKEE, per germline (reference sequence). CDR3 length: 15 amino acids. The DNA for the CDR3 is TGTGCCAGCAGCTTACGGACTAGCGGGACCGGCGAGCAGTACTTC. This translates into CASSLRTSGTGEQYF.

The V and J genes are TRBV6-1 and TRBJ2-7; TRBD2 might be the D (5 bases). Trimming took 1 base from V and 4 from J, leaving 11 bases between them. Germline values: CDR1 MNHNS, CDR2 SASEGT. This CDR3 has 14 residues. The chain's CDR3 is CASSEEPGRYEQYF. CDR3 DNA sequence: TGTGCCAGCAGTGAAGAGCCGGGAAGATACGAGCAGTACTTC.

This chain uses TRBV15 with TRBJ1-5; possible D gene TRBD1, 5 bases. With 3 bases removed from V and 0 bases from J, the gap between germline ends came to 27 bases. This CDR3 comprises 21 residues. Germline loops: CDR1 LNHNV, CDR2 YYDKDF (reference sequence). In DNA, the CDR3 is TGTGCCACCAGCAGTTTAGGCCCGGCGGGACTTTCCTTTTATAGCAATCAGCCCCAGCATTTT. The encoded protein is CATSSLGPAGLSFYSNQPQHF.

The rearrangement joins TRBV28 to TRBJ1-5, with TRBD1 matching 9 bases. This CDR3 region has 15 residues. Germline V gene sequence: CDR1 MDHEN, CDR2 SYDVKM. The junction had 5 bases not matched to a gene; V was cut back by 3 bases and J by 5 bases. CDR3 in DNA: TGTGCCAGCAGTTTCCTGGACAGGGGCGATCAGCCCCAGCATTTT. Translating gives CASSFLDRGDQPQHF.